This TCR beta chain was captured in a study of early T cells in non-severe SARS-CoV-2 infection. In the study overall: The sequenced material was bulk RNA from unsorted whole blood, and its chains were unpaired.

This clonotype was seen many times. Its antigen remains unknown. General study findings and limits: Anti-spike CD8 specificities were favored by VDJdb matching, whose results missed private and CD4 specificities.

Germline loops: CDR1 SGHAT, CDR2 FQNNGV. This CDR3 has 16 amino acids. V lost 1 base and J lost 6, with 17 bases in between. Unique molecular identifiers were affixed to single, distinct cDNA molecules. TCRdb re-called the 5' RACE reads through MiXCR, storing one row per CDR3 protein. The table lists tens of thousands of distinct CDR3 sequences, less than 15% of them singletons. The J gene is TRBJ2-3, the V gene TRBV11-2; D perhaps matches TRBD1 (5 bases). The sequenced sample consisted of whole blood. This sequence originates from an adult who was a healthcare worker with PCR-confirmed SARS-CoV-2 infection or an uninfected control (not recorded which). The CDR3 region has the DNA TGTGCCAGCAGCTTAGGGAGTGCAGGGTTCGGTGATACGCAGTATTTT. Residues: CASSLGSAGFGDTQYF.